The 10 T cell receptor beta chains in this list originate from one sample, sequenced in a study of T cell responses to AZD1222 COVID-19 vaccine (dated by TCRdb to 2020 to 2022). The sample's time point, from its label and the paper: baseline before first vaccination. Library creation used the immunoSEQ multiplex PCR assay. TCRdb provides this immuneACCESS table in a form limited to in-frame rearrangements. Some clones are lacking; in checked studies, under half of them reflect an unresolved V gene, and why the rest are absent is not known. The sample table records about 120,000 clones; roughly 90% of these occur just once. The biggest ten clones account for approximately 8.4% of the sample. The starting material was peripheral blood, obtained on day 0 of AZD1222 vaccination. These receptors were collected from an adult in good health.

The chain employs TRBV5-1 and TRBJ1-2; TRBD1 agrees at 8 bases. The CDR3 has 14 amino acids. Germline V gives CDR1 SGHRS, CDR2 YFSETQ. V was clipped by 1 base and J by 2 bases; unmatched bases: 1. Written as DNA, the CDR3 is TGCGCCAGCAGCTTGACAGGGGGGAACTATGGCTACACCTTC. It yields the protein CASSLTGGNYGYTF.

J is TRBJ2-3 and V is TRBV6-1; TRBD1 matches 10 bases. Trimming took 4 bases from V and 3 from J; bases not matched to a gene: 7. There are 16 residues in the CDR3. CDR1 and CDR2 from the germline V gene are MNHNS and SASEGT. CDR3 loop: CASSARDRGGTDTQYF. CDR3 in DNA: TGTGCCAGCAGTGCTCGGGACAGGGGAGGAACAGATACGCAGTATTTT.

This clone has only one observation. The genes are TRBV18 and TRBJ1-1; possible D gene TRBD1, 5 bases. V lost 6 bases to trimming and J lost 1 base, with 18 bases between them. The CDR3 covers 16 residues. From germline, CDR1 is KGHSH and CDR2 LQKENI. The chain's CDR3 is CASSLRVSLTNTEAFF. In DNA, the CDR3 is TGTGCCAGCTCCCTCAGGGTTTCCCTGACGAACACTGAAGCTTTCTTT.

The rearrangement uses TRBV18 and TRBJ1-5; D perhaps matches TRBD1 (6 bases). CDR3 length: 15 amino acids. Deletions cut 2 bases from V and 2 bases from J, with 10 bases between. CDR1 is KGHSH and CDR2 is LQKENI in the germline V gene. CDR3 region: CASSPGAGGNQPQHF. The CDR3 DNA reads as TGTGCCAGCTCACCAGGGGCAGGGGGCAATCAGCCCCAGCATTTT.

The chain recombines TRBV6-5 with TRBJ1-3; 9 bases map to TRBD1. Germline V gene data show CDR1 as MNHEY and CDR2 as SVGAGI. V trimming: 4 bases; J trimming: 3 bases; junction bases outside the gene matches: 4. CDR3 length: 15 amino acids. In DNA, the CDR3 is TGTGCCAGCAGTTGGGACAGGGATGATGGAAACACCATATATTTT. Protein: CASSWDRDDGNTIYF.

DNA for the CDR3: TGTGCCTGGACGTCCTCTGGAAACACCATATATTTT. Protein product: CAWTSSGNTIYF. The J gene is TRBJ1-3, the V gene TRBV30, with D uncertain. Germline CDR1 reads GTSNPN; CDR2 reads SVGIG (reference sequence). The CDR3 has 12 residues. The V end was cut by 4 bases, the J end by 0 bases, with 4 bases between.

The sample holds one count of this clone. Here the CDR3 reads CASSQSVGGFHTDTQYF. As DNA, the CDR3 is TGCGCCAGCAGTCAATCGGTGGGGGGCTTCCACACAGATACGCAGTATTTT. V gene TRBV23-1 combines with J gene TRBJ2-3, with D perhaps assigned TRBD1 or TRBD2 (6 bases each). TRBV23-1 is an ORF, and what it does is uncertain. Trimming pared 0 bases from V and 2 bases from J, leaving 15 bases between. The CDR3 runs to 17 residues.

The chain links TRBV28 to TRBJ2-2; no firm D call. The germline CDR1 and CDR2 sequences are MDHEN and SYDVKM. The CDR3 loop spans 14 amino acids. Trimming removed 7 bases at V and 2 bases at J, with 11 bases between. CDR3 amino acids: CASTRELNTGELFF. CDR3 DNA: TGTGCCAGCACTAGAGAGCTCAACACCGGGGAGCTGTTTTTT.

The genes are TRBV2 and TRBJ1-1, with D maybe TRBD1 (5 bases). CDR1 SNHLY and CDR2 FYNNEI come from the germline V gene. V was clipped by 8 bases and J by 1 base, with 8 bases between them. CDR3 length equals 12 residues. The CDR3, as DNA: TGTGCCAGCGGAACAGGGAACACTGAAGCTTTCTTT. Its translation is CASGTGNTEAFF.

The V and J genes are TRBV5-4 and TRBJ1-1; TRBD1 is a possible D gene (6 bases). The CDR3 length is 16 residues. The ends were cut back, 4 bases at V and 1 base at J, with 17 bases in the middle. Germline CDR1 is SGHNT and CDR2 is YYREEE (reference sequence). CDR3 protein: CASSANSGVGNTEAFF. For the CDR3, the DNA is TGTGCCAGCAGCGCCAATTCAGGGGTAGGGAACACTGAAGCTTTCTTT.